The 22 T cell receptor beta chains below come from one sample, sequenced in a study of vaccination effects on CD4 cells after COVID-19. Their antigens remain unidentified. Scientists isolated CD4+ T cells after a roughly 10-day culture period ended. TCRdb's copy holds only in-frame clones and misses some; the assay was immunoSEQ multiplex PCR. The sample includes around 70,000 clones, 77% of them seen just once. This specimen was CD4+ T cells from PBMCs cultured without peptide, taken before COVID-19 vaccination. All receptors derive from a human donor who received a COVID-19 vaccine.

The CDR3 nucleotides read TGTGCCAGCAGCGCCCGCCTGGGCTCCACCTGGTTCTTC. Amino acids: CASSARLGSTWFF. The chain joins TRBV12-3 or TRBV12-4 to TRBJ2-1; D is uncertain. Trimming took off 6 bases at V and 15 bases at J, with 21 bases between the two ends. The CDR3 runs to 13 residues.

V gene TRBV6-5 combines with J gene TRBJ1-6, with a weak D call TRBD1 (6 bases). The CDR3 is 14 amino acids. Trimming stripped 5 bases from V and 6 bases from J, with 11 bases between. Germline CDR1 is MNHEY and CDR2 is SVGAGI. CDR3 residues: CASSLLQGNSPLHF. Written as DNA, the CDR3 is TGTGCCAGCAGTCTCTTACAGGGTAATTCACCCCTCCACTTT.

The gene calls are TRBV4-1 and TRBJ2-5; 7 nucleotides agree with TRBD2. After removal of 1 base from V and 5 bases from J, the junction contained 7 bases not matched to a gene. CDR3 length equals 15 residues. Germline V lookup: CDR1 MGHRA, CDR2 YSYEKL. CDR3 sequence (DNA): TGCGCCAGCAGCCAAGTCCGGGGAGGGTGGGAGACCCAGTACTTC. Protein product: CASSQVRGGWETQYF.

This chain links TRBV7-2 with TRBJ1-1; D unresolved. The V end was cut by 5 bases, the J end by 2 bases, with 15 bases between. Germline V lookup: CDR1 SGHTA, CDR2 FQGNSA. The CDR3 consists of 15 residues. CDR3 bases: TGTGCCAGCAGCCGCCGGGCAAACGACAACACTGAAGCTTTCTTT. Translated, it gives CASSRRANDNTEAFF.

V gene TRBV29-1 combines with J gene TRBJ1-2; D is undetermined. Germline V gene sequence: CDR1 SQVTM, CDR2 ANQGSEA. V was pared by 6 bases and J by 4 bases, with 21 bases between. The length of the CDR3 is 15 residues. CDR3 bases: TGCAGCGTGGGCTCGGGTCGCCCTTCGGGCTATGGCTACACCTTC. Translating it yields CSVGSGRPSGYGYTF.

The chain recombines TRBV24-1 with TRBJ2-1; 11 bases agree with TRBD2. Germline CDR1 and CDR2: KGHDR and SFDVKD. V shed 6 bases and J 4 bases; nucleotides not matched to a gene: 7. This CDR3 is 16 amino acids long. CDR3 sequence (DNA): TGTGCCACCAGTTCCGAACTAGCGGGGGAGTACAATGAGCAGTTCTTC. Its protein is CATSSELAGEYNEQFF.

As DNA, the CDR3 is TGTGCCAGCTCACCACTGCCCCGACGGGGCTACACCTTC. Protein product: CASSPLPRRGYTF. J is TRBJ1-2 and V is TRBV18; D ambiguous. The CDR3 runs 13 residues. Trimming left V 1 base short and J 8 bases short, with 11 bases between. The germline V gene encodes CDR1 KGHSH and CDR2 LQKENI.

The chain carries TRBV24-1 and TRBJ1-1, with D maybe TRBD1 (6 bases). With 0 bases removed from V and 8 bases from J, the gap between germline ends came to 12 bases. CDR3 length equals 14 residues. Germline CDR1 and CDR2: KGHDR and SFDVKD. CDR3 nucleotides: TGTGCCACCAGTGATTTGAGGGGGGAGAAGGAAGCTTTCTTT. Translation: CATSDLRGEKEAFF.

This rearrangement joins TRBV7-3 to TRBJ2-1, with 7 positions matching TRBD1. Per germline, CDR1 SGHTA and CDR2 FQGTGA. This CDR3 is 12 amino acids long. Trimming at V came to 5 bases and at J to 9 bases, leaving 4 bases not matched to a gene. The CDR3 spells CASSLRQGEQFF. CDR3 bases: TGTGCCAGCAGCCTACGACAGGGTGAGCAGTTCTTC.

This clone has just one count. The CDR3 DNA follows: TGTGCCAGCAGCCACAGCACTAGCGGGGGTACCTACAATGAGCAGTTCTTC. Translated, it gives CASSHSTSGGTYNEQFF. This rearrangement joins TRBV13 to TRBJ2-1, with 11 nucleotides matching TRBD2. This CDR3 is built from 17 residues. From germline, CDR1 is PRHDT and CDR2 FYEKMQ (reference sequence). Trimming cost V 5 bases and J 2 bases; bases outside gene matches: 8.

In its sample, this clone was seen a few times. A read error may produce the germline difference seen at one junction end. The gene calls are TRBV11-3 and TRBJ2-1; 8 bases are a match to TRBD1. The CDR3 runs to 12 residues. Per the germline V gene, CDR1 is SGHNT and CDR2 is YENEEA. The CDR3 here is CASSVDRGGQFF. CDR3 nucleotide sequence: TGTGCCAGCAGCGTAGACAGGGGAGGGCAGTTCTTC.

This clone was seen a handful of times. The chain links TRBV12-3 or TRBV12-4 to TRBJ2-5; D may correspond to TRBD1 or TRBD2 (5 bases each). The CDR3 extends over 13 amino acids. Trimming took off 5 bases at V and 2 bases at J, with 9 bases between the two ends. The CDR3 nucleotides are TGTGCCAGCAGTCGGGACCGGCAAGAGACCCAGTACTTC. Amino acid sequence: CASSRDRQETQYF.

The CDR3 nucleotides read TGTGCCAGCAGTTTTCTCTCCGGGGACGAGCAGTTCTTC. Translating gives CASSFLSGDEQFF. The chain combines TRBV12-3 or TRBV12-4 with TRBJ2-1; the D call may be TRBD1 or TRBD2 (5 bases each). The CDR3 length is 13 residues. V was clipped by 3 bases and J by 10 bases, with 13 bases between them.

This chain uses TRBV29-1 with TRBJ2-1, with TRBD2 identical over 8 bases. With 3 bases clipped from V and 2 bases from J, the junction kept 6 bases outside the gene matches. The germline V gene encodes CDR1 SQVTM and CDR2 ANQGSEA. The CDR3 totals 15 residues. The CDR3 spells CSVETGGAPYNEQFF. The DNA of the CDR3 is TGCAGCGTTGAGACCGGGGGGGCCCCCTACAATGAGCAGTTCTTC.

This clone was seen only a few times. The rearrangement links TRBV2 to TRBJ2-3, with 8 nucleotides matching TRBD1. The CDR3 runs to 13 residues. The V gene's germline CDR1 is SNHLY and CDR2 FYNNEI. The V segment lost 5 bases and the J segment 6 bases; nucleotides outside the gene matches: 4. The CDR3 loop is CASSRTGLDTQYF. The DNA for the CDR3 is TGTGCCAGCAGTCGGACAGGGTTGGATACGCAGTATTTT.

The V and J genes are TRBV9 and TRBJ2-3, with TRBD2 identical over 11 bases. CDR3 length: 17 amino acids. Trimming removed 3 bases from V and 3 bases from J; junction bases left unmatched: 9. CDR1 is SGDLS and CDR2 is YYNGEE in the germline V gene. The chain's CDR3 is CASSGRLAGSLTDTQYF. CDR3 sequence (DNA): TGTGCCAGCAGCGGAAGACTAGCGGGGTCCCTAACAGATACGCAGTATTTT.

The chain combines TRBV5-1 with TRBJ2-2; D not certain. The CDR3 is 14 residues long. Germline values: CDR1 SGHRS, CDR2 YFSETQ. V was clipped by 2 bases and J by 3 bases, with 8 bases between them. The CDR3 DNA follows: TGCGCCAGCAGCTTCGGGCAGGACACCGGGGAGCTGTTTTTT. Amino acids: CASSFGQDTGELFF.

This sequence joins TRBV2 and TRBJ1-1, with 8 bases lining up with TRBD1. The V gene's germline CDR1 is SNHLY and CDR2 FYNNEI. The CDR3 extends over 13 amino acids. V lost 6 bases and J lost 1; bases outside the gene matches: 1. In DNA form, the CDR3 reads TGTGCCAGCAGAGGACAGGGGAACACTGAAGCTTTCTTT. This gives the protein CASRGQGNTEAFF.

J is TRBJ2-7 and V is TRBV5-1; 11 bases line up with TRBD1. Per the germline V gene, CDR1 is SGHRS and CDR2 is YFSETQ. With V trimmed by 5 bases and J by 5 bases, 9 bases remained unmatched. The CDR3 consists of 15 residues. This chain's CDR3 is CASRPGTGGEDEQYV. The CDR3 nucleotides are TGCGCCAGCAGACCCGGGACAGGGGGTGAGGACGAGCAGTACGTC.

The chain joins TRBV7-2 to TRBJ1-3; D not resolved. Trimming took 5 bases from V and 0 from J, leaving 11 bases between them. This CDR3 comprises 15 residues. Per germline, CDR1 SGHTA and CDR2 FQGNSA. The CDR3 DNA is TGTGCCAGCAGCCCTACTGAGAGCTCTGGAAACACCATATATTTT. Its protein is CASSPTESSGNTIYF.

The chain links TRBV9 to TRBJ2-5, with a possible D match to TRBD2 (5 bases). The CDR3 is 15 amino acids. Trimming pared 1 base from V and 5 bases from J, leaving 15 bases between. CDR1 SGDLS and CDR2 YYNGEE come from the germline V gene. This chain's CDR3 is CASSVRDLRGETQYF. Here the CDR3 DNA reads TGTGCCAGCAGCGTAAGGGATCTGCGCGGGGAGACCCAGTACTTC.

The chain has TRBV7-3 and TRBJ2-1, with 10 bases aligning to TRBD2. The J segment lost 4 bases and the V segment lost 5 bases, leaving 5 bases of the junction unmatched. Germline values: CDR1 SGHTA, CDR2 FQGTGA. The length of the CDR3 is 15 residues. CDR3 bases: TGTGCCAGCAGCCCGCTAGCGGGGGCTTACAATGAGCAGTTCTTC. Translation gives CASSPLAGAYNEQFF.